The clone carrying this T cell receptor (beta chain) was seen ten or more times. What it binds is not known. This sample's TCRbeta library carried unique molecular identifier barcodes. TCRdb reprocessed the PCR reads with MiXCR, giving one entry per CDR3 protein. The sample shows about 210,000 distinct CDR3 sequences, over 15% of them seen only once. Trimming stripped 6 bases from V and 2 bases from J, with 26 bases between. Germline lookup yields CDR1 MNHEY and CDR2 SMNVEV (reference sequence). CDR3 length equals 18 residues. This specimen comes from a study of T-cell reconstitution after alpha-beta-depleted transplantation in children. Study-wide points: The origin of alpha-beta T cells about two months after transplant was reportedly several hundred expanded graft clones. Surviving recipient T cells and intrathymic progenitors accounted for some patients' high TCRbeta diversity at day 60. Newly made T cells mostly supplied T-cell counts and diversity one year after transplant.

Sequences were derived from PBMCs, mostly from graft donor cells, sampled 360 days after TCRalphabeta/CD19-depleted stem cell transplant. The sequence was collected from a male patient aged 2-9 years who had a stem cell transplant for acute lymphoblastic leukemia, so the T cells may come from the graft donor. The V gene is TRBV27, the J gene TRBJ2-7, with D possibly matching TRBD1 (7 bases). This chain's CDR3 is CASRRTLLTEGAPYEQYF. The CDR3 DNA reads as TGTGCCAGCAGACGAACTCTTCTTACGGAGGGGGCTCCCTACGAGCAGTACTTC.